The 22 T cell receptor beta chains in this list originate from one sample, sequenced in a study of CD8+ T cells in alopecia areata. Following extraction, RNA underwent reverse transcription to cDNA, which served as the sequencing template. The protocol was immunoSEQ multiplex PCR, while the TCRdb copy is restricted to in-frame clones and leaves out a portion. Of around 140,000 clones in the sample, approximately 51% were seen once. The starting material was CD4+ T cells sorted from blood, obtained at week 0. Receptors originate from a human donor with alopecia areata.

This clone was counted only a few times. The genes are TRBV4-2 and TRBJ1-1, with 8 bases that match TRBD1. This CDR3 contains 16 residues. V dropped 4 bases and J dropped 0; count of bases not matched to a gene: 7. Germline V gene sequence: CDR1 LGHNA, CDR2 YNFKEQ. CDR3 DNA sequence: TGTGCCAGCAGCCGAGACAGGGGCCTTCTGAACACTGAAGCTTTCTTT. Its protein is CASSRDRGLLNTEAFF.

Turning to this clone: Distinct nucleotide sequences in the sample also encode this CDR3. The chain has TRBV9 and TRBJ2-3; 10 nucleotides align to TRBD1. Germline CDR1 and CDR2: SGDLS and YYNGEE. The CDR3 extends over 16 amino acids. Trimming cost V 4 bases and J 4 bases; bases outside gene matches: 9. CDR3 DNA sequence: TGTGCCAGCAGCCCTCCGGGACAGGGGATAGCAGATACGCAGTATTTT. Amino acid sequence: CASSPPGQGIADTQYF.

The chain links TRBV5-4 to TRBJ2-7; D call uncertain. This CDR3 region has 14 residues. V was clipped by 4 bases and J by 5 bases, with 16 bases between them. Germline V gives CDR1 SGHNT, CDR2 YYREEE (reference sequence). The CDR3 coding sequence is TGTGCCAGCAGCCTTACTCCGTTCAGCGACGAGCAGTACTTC. This gives the protein CASSLTPFSDEQYF.

The rearrangement uses TRBV6-1 and TRBJ2-3; 9 bases match TRBD2. J lost 6 bases, V lost 0 bases, and 10 bases had no gene match. The CDR3 loop spans 17 amino acids. Germline loops: CDR1 MNHNS, CDR2 SASEGT. CDR3 amino acids: CASSEAGTSPPRDTQYF. CDR3 DNA: TGTGCCAGCAGTGAAGCGGGGACTAGCCCCCCGAGGGATACGCAGTATTTT.

This clone was seen a handful of times. The chain has TRBV5-1 and TRBJ2-1, with 10 bases identical to TRBD1. The CDR3 loop spans 15 amino acids. The germline V gene encodes CDR1 SGHRS and CDR2 YFSETQ. The trim removed 4 bases at V and 7 bases at J, leaving 8 bases unmatched. CDR3 coding DNA: TGCGCCAGCAGCGCGCCGGGACAGGGGTCAAATGAGCAGTTCTTC. Its protein is CASSAPGQGSNEQFF.

V and J are TRBV9 and TRBJ2-3, with 10 bases aligning to TRBD1. The germline gives CDR1 SGDLS, CDR2 YYNGEE. The V and J ends lost 3 bases and 4 bases, in that order; junction bases with no gene match: 8. CDR3 size: 16 residues. The CDR3 spells CASSAVPGTGADTQYF. CDR3 coding DNA: TGTGCCAGCAGCGCGGTCCCCGGGACAGGGGCAGATACGCAGTATTTT. The variable domain in full, completed from reference TRBV9 and TRBJ2-3, reads DSGVTQTPKHLITATGQRVTLRCSPRSGDLSVYWYQQSLDQGLQFLIQYYNGEERAKGNILERFSAQQFPDLHSELNLSSLELGDSALYFCASSAVPGTGADTQYFGPGTRLTVL.

This clone appeared a few times. The chain couples TRBV7-9 to TRBJ2-7; D gene unclear. Germline loops: CDR1 SEHNR, CDR2 FQNEAQ (reference sequence). This CDR3 has 12 amino acids. V gave up 5 bases and J gave up 6 bases, with 11 bases separating them. The CDR3 reads CASSNNRIEQYF. The CDR3 DNA reads TGTGCCAGCAGCAATAACAGAATCGAGCAGTACTTC.

This clone has only a few counts. Other DNA variants within this sample encode the same CDR3. This rearrangement joins TRBV5-1 to TRBJ2-7, with D tentatively TRBD2 (6 bases). CDR1 and CDR2 from the germline V gene are SGHRS and YFSETQ. V was pared by 4 bases and J by 4 bases, with 6 bases between. The CDR3 runs to 11 residues. The CDR3 nucleotides are TGCGCCAGCAGCGGGGGGTACGAGCAGTACTTC. Encoded protein: CASSGGYEQYF.

V usage is TRBV30 and J usage is TRBJ1-2, with 9 bases matching TRBD1. V was pared by 3 bases and J by 2 bases, with 4 bases of the junction left unmatched. CDR3 length equals 14 residues. The germline gives CDR1 GTSNPN, CDR2 SVGIG (reference sequence). The CDR3 DNA is TGTGCCTGGAGACAGGGGGCGCGAAACTATGGCTACACCTTC. Encoded protein: CAWRQGARNYGYTF.

The chain combines TRBV9 with TRBJ2-6; no firm D call. V lost 4 bases, J lost 1 base, and 6 bases lay in between. From germline, CDR1 is SGDLS and CDR2 YYNGEE. The CDR3 contains 14 residues. CDR3: CASSPYSGANVLTF. As DNA, the CDR3 is TGTGCCAGCAGCCCCTATTCTGGGGCCAACGTCCTGACTTTC.

This clone came up a few times. V is TRBV7-2 and J is TRBJ2-6, with D uncertain. The V and J ends lost 3 bases and 4 bases respectively, with 10 bases between them. The CDR3 spans 15 residues. Germline V gives CDR1 SGHTA, CDR2 FQGNSA. CDR3 loop: CASSLSPAGANVLTF. The CDR3 nucleotides read TGTGCCAGCAGCTTGTCCCCGGCCGGGGCCAACGTCCTGACTTTC.

This clone occurred a few times. The genes are TRBV14 and TRBJ1-2; a weak D match, TRBD1 (6 bases). CDR3 size: 13 residues. V was shortened by 4 bases and J by 5 bases, with 11 bases between the two germline ends. CDR1 is SGHDN, CDR2 FVKESK, per germline. CDR3 sequence: CASSLDRSYGYTF. The CDR3, as DNA: TGTGCCAGCAGCCTCGACAGGTCGTATGGCTACACCTTC.

V usage is TRBV9 and J usage is TRBJ2-5, with 9 bases aligning to TRBD2. The V segment lost 1 base and the J segment 5 bases; nucleotides outside the gene matches: 0. Germline lookup yields CDR1 SGDLS and CDR2 YYNGEE. The CDR3 has 13 residues. CDR3 nucleotides: TGTGCCAGCAGCGTAAGCGGGAGGGAGACCCAGTACTTC. It yields the protein CASSVSGRETQYF.

This rearrangement joins TRBV6-1 to TRBJ2-1; 8 bases fit TRBD1. This CDR3 is 13 amino acids long. The V gene's germline CDR1 is MNHNS and CDR2 SASEGT. J gave up 4 bases and V 10 bases, and 6 bases lay outside the gene matches. The CDR3 DNA is TGTGCCATCTCGGGACAGGTATACAATGAGCAGTTCTTC. Its protein product is CAISGQVYNEQFF.

A single count supports this clone. V gene TRBV29-1 combines with J gene TRBJ2-2; TRBD2 matches 15 bases. The CDR3 length is 16 residues. Trimming took 7 bases from V and 5 from J; bases not matched to a gene: 8. Germline assignment: CDR1 SQVTM and CDR2 ANQGSEA. The CDR3 coding sequence is TGCAGCGCTCGGACTAGCGGGAGGGCGGGGACCGGGGAGCTGTTTTTT. Translating gives CSARTSGRAGTGELFF.

The rearrangement uses TRBV29-1 and TRBJ2-5; D gene unclear. Looked up from germline, CDR1 is SQVTM and CDR2 is ANQGSEA. The V gene lost 4 bases and the J gene lost 3 bases, with 6 bases spanning the gap. This CDR3 contains 11 residues. CDR3: CSVAREETQYF. CDR3 sequence (DNA): TGCAGCGTTGCCCGGGAAGAGACCCAGTACTTC.

This clone was found a few times. The rearrangement links TRBV29-1 to TRBJ1-2; D gene unclear. V was cut by 5 bases and J by 4 bases, with 8 bases left in between. The CDR3 is 11 amino acids. The germline V gene has CDR1 SQVTM and CDR2 ANQGSEA. CDR3 sequence reads: CSVRLAYGYTF. The CDR3 DNA reads as TGCAGCGTTCGATTGGCCTATGGCTACACCTTC.

This clone was seen a single time. This chain uses TRBV4-3 with TRBJ2-4; 7 nucleotides line up with TRBD1. Trimming cost V 0 bases and J 9 bases; bases outside gene matches: 8. CDR3 length: 15 amino acids. Germline loops: CDR1 LGHNA, CDR2 YSLEER. The DNA of the CDR3 is TGCGCCAGCAGCCAAGATCACAGGGGAGTAAGCATTCAGTACTTC. Residues: CASSQDHRGVSIQYF.

The chain carries TRBV7-2 and TRBJ1-5, with a possible D match to TRBD1 (6 bases). CDR3 length: 13 amino acids. The V end was cut by 8 bases, the J end by 2 bases, with 10 bases between. Germline loops: CDR1 SGHTA, CDR2 FQGNSA. CDR3 sequence reads: CASGGRGNQPQHF. The DNA of the CDR3 is TGTGCCAGCGGGGGGCGAGGCAATCAGCCCCAGCATTTT.

The chain uses TRBV30 and TRBJ2-2; the match to TRBD1 covers 7 bases. The germline CDR1 and CDR2 sequences are GTSNPN and SVGIG (reference sequence). CDR3 length: 11 residues. For the CDR3, the DNA is TGTGGACTACAGGGGTCCGGGGAGCTGTTTTTT. Amino acids: CGLQGSGELFF.

The chain is built from TRBV29-1 and TRBJ2-7; D gene uncertain. The germline gives CDR1 SQVTM, CDR2 ANQGSEA. The V gene lost 1 base and the J gene lost 8 bases, with 9 bases spanning the gap. The CDR3 loop spans 11 amino acids. The CDR3 reads CSVEAAAQQYF. Written as DNA, the CDR3 is TGCAGCGTTGAAGCTGCCGCGCAGCAGTACTTC.

The J gene is TRBJ2-5, the V gene TRBV29-1; D remains unclear. V lost 6 bases and J 5 bases, leaving 13 bases between the germline ends. Germline CDR1 SQVTM, CDR2 ANQGSEA. The CDR3 covers 12 residues. Here the CDR3 reads CSVDGLGETQYF. CDR3 nucleotide sequence: TGCAGCGTGGACGGGCTGGGGGAGACCCAGTACTTC.